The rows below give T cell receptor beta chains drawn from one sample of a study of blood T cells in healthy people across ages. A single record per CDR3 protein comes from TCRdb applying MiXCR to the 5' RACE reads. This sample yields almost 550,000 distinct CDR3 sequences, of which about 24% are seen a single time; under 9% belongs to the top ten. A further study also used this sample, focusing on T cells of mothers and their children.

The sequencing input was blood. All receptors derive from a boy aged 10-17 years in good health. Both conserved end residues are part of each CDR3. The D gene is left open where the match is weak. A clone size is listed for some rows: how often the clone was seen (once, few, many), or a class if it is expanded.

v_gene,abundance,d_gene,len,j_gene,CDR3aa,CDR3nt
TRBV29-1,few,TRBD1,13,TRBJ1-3,CSVRQGGGNTIYF,TGCAGCGTTCGACAGGGCGGCGGAAACACCATATATTTT
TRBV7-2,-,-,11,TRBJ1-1,CASSWDAEAFF,TGTGCCAGCAGCTGGGACGCTGAAGCTTTCTTT
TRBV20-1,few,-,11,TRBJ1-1,CSTKPGAEAFF,TGCAGTACAAAACCGGGAGCTGAAGCTTTCTTT
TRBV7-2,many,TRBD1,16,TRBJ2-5,CASSLGDRGSQETQYF,TGTGCCAGCAGCTTAGGAGACAGGGGGAGCCAAGAGACCCAGTACTTC
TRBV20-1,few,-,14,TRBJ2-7,CSARGLESTYEQYF,TGCAGTGCTAGAGGACTAGAATCAACCTACGAGCAGTACTTC
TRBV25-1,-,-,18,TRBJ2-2,CASSELELDGLKGGELFF,TGTGCCAGCAGTGAATTGGAATTGGACGGACTCAAGGGCGGGGAGCTGTTTTTT
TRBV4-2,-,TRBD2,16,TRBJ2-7,CASSQGASGSSYEQYF,TGTGCCAGCAGCCAAGGTGCTAGCGGGAGCTCCTACGAGCAGTACTTC
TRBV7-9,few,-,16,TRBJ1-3,CASSSSGGPSGNTIYF,TGTGCCAGCAGCTCGAGTGGGGGGCCCTCTGGAAACACCATATATTTT
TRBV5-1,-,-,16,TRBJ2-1,CASRPNQGYRINEQFF,TGCGCCAGCAGGCCAAACCAGGGGTATCGAATCAATGAGCAGTTCTTC
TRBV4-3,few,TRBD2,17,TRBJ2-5,CASSQDLGAGLQETQYF,TGCGCCAGCAGCCAAGATTTGGGAGCGGGGCTCCAAGAGACCCAGTACTTC
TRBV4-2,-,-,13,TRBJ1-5,CASSPLDAQPQHF,TGTGCCAGCAGCCCACTCGATGCTCAGCCCCAGCATTTT
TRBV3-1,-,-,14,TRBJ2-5,CASNQDPVQETQYF,TGTGCCAGCAACCAAGATCCGGTCCAAGAGACCCAGTACTTC
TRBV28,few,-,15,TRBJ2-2,CASSLGGQIPGELFF,TGTGCCAGCAGTTTGGGGGGACAGATCCCCGGGGAGCTGTTTTTT
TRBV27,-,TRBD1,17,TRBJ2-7,CASSLLPGQGPSYEQYF,TGTGCCAGCAGTTTATTACCGGGACAGGGGCCCTCCTACGAGCAGTACTTC
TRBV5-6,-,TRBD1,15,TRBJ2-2,CASSFKDRVAGELFF,TGTGCCAGCAGCTTCAAGGACAGGGTGGCCGGGGAGCTGTTTTTT
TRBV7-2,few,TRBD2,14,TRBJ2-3,CASSLSGGFNTQYF,TGTGCCAGCAGCCTTAGCGGGGGGTTCAATACGCAGTATTTT
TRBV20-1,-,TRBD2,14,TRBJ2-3,CSAWTSGGTDTQYF,TGCAGTGCCTGGACTAGCGGGGGCACAGATACGCAGTATTTT
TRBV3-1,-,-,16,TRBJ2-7,CASSQGVGRGVYERYF,TGTGCCAGCAGCCAGGGAGTCGGACGGGGAGTATACGAGCGGTACTTC
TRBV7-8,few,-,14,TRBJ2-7,CASSLQEKIHEQYF,TGTGCCAGCAGCCTACAGGAGAAGATCCACGAGCAGTACTTC
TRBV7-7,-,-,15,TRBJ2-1,CASSSGNPGYNEQFF,TGTGCTAGCAGTTCCGGGAATCCTGGGTACAATGAGCAGTTCTTC
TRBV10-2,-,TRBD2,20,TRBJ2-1,CASRGGLAETMAGSYNEQFF,TGCGCCAGCAGAGGAGGACTAGCGGAAACGATGGCCGGCTCCTACAATGAGCAGTTCTTC
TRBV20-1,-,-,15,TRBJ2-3,CSASPVGDLKDTQYF,TGCAGTGCTAGCCCCGTTGGGGACCTTAAAGATACGCAGTATTTT
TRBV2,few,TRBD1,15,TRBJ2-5,CASSRPGQGQETQYF,TGTGCCAGCAGCCGTCCGGGACAGGGTCAAGAGACCCAGTACTTC
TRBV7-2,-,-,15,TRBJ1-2,CASSFGPEANYGYTF,TGTGCCAGCAGCTTCGGTCCGGAAGCTAACTATGGCTACACCTTC
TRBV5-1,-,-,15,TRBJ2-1,CASSLGTRLGSEQFF,TGCGCCAGCAGCCTTGGGACCAGGTTAGGTAGTGAGCAGTTCTTC
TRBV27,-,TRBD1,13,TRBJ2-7,CASSFSHRGEQYF,TGTGCCAGCAGTTTTTCGCACAGGGGCGAGCAGTACTTC
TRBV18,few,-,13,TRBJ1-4,CASSRQGTEKLFF,TGTGCCAGCTCACGCCAGGGTACTGAAAAACTGTTTTTT
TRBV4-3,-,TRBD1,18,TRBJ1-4,CASSQDRRTGGTNETLFF,TGCGCCAGCAGCCAAGACCGGAGGACAGGCGGTACTAATGAGACACTGTTTTTT
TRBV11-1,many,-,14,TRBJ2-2,CASRAGTNTGELFF,TGTGCCAGCAGGGCAGGGACGAACACCGGGGAGCTGTTTTTT
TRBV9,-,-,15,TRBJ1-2,CASSVDGGRGHGYTF,TGTGCCAGCAGCGTAGACGGGGGCAGGGGACATGGCTACACCTTC
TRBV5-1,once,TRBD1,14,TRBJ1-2,CASSSNRGTYGYTF,TGCGCCAGCAGCTCCAACAGGGGAACCTATGGCTACACCTTC
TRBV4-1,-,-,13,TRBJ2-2,CASSHPNPGELFF,TGCGCCAGCAGCCATCCCAACCCCGGGGAGCTGTTTTTT
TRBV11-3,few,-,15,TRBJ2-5,CASSFARGTQETQYF,TGTGCCAGCAGCTTTGCAAGGGGGACTCAAGAGACCCAGTACTTC
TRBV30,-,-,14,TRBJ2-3,CAWSGGVGTDTQYF,TGTGCCTGGAGTGGCGGGGTCGGCACAGATACGCAGTATTTT
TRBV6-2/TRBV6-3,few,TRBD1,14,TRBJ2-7,CASSYGQGNYEQYF,TGTGCCAGCAGTTATGGACAGGGGAACTACGAGCAGTACTTC
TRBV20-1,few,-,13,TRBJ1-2,CSARAQREYGYAF,TGCAGTGCTAGAGCCCAGAGGGAGTATGGCTACGCCTTC
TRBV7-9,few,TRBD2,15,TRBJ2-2,CASSLERGATGELFF,TGTGCCAGCAGCTTAGAGCGGGGGGCGACCGGGGAGCTGTTTTTT
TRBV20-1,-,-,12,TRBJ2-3,CSAAGTSDTQYF,TGCAGTGCCGCCGGGACATCAGATACGCAGTATTTT
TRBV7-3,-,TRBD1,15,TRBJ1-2,CASSPLGQWDYGYTF,TGTGCCAGCAGCCCCCTGGGACAGTGGGACTATGGCTACACCTTC
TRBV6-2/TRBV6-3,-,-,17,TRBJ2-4,CASSWEAPDREKNIQYF,TGTGCCAGCAGTTGGGAGGCCCCCGACAGGGAAAAAAACATTCAGTACTTC
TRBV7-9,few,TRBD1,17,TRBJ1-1,CASSLGGYRGLNTEAFF,TGTGCCAGCAGCTTAGGCGGCTACAGGGGGCTGAACACTGAAGCTTTCTTT
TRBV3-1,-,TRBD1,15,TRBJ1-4,CASSQAGTGGEKLFF,TGTGCCAGCAGCCAAGCCGGGACAGGTGGCGAAAAACTGTTTTTT
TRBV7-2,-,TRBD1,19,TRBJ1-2,CASSLGPPDRQGGSYGYTF,TGTGCCAGCAGCTTAGGGCCCCCGGATCGACAGGGAGGATCCTATGGCTACACCTTC
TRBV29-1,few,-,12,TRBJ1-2,CSVEGVGHGYTF,TGCAGCGTTGAAGGCGTCGGGCATGGCTACACCTTC
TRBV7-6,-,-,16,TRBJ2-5,CASSLGRGRLQETQYF,TGTGCCAGCAGCTTAGGACGGGGGCGCCTTCAAGAGACCCAGTACTTC
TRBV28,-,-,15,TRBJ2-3,CASSWGLAATDTQYF,TGTGCCAGCAGTTGGGGTCTAGCCGCCACAGATACGCAGTATTTT
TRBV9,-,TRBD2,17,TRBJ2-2,CASSVFAGTKDTGELFF,TGTGCCAGCAGCGTCTTCGCCGGGACTAAGGACACCGGGGAGCTGTTTTTT
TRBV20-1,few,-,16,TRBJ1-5,CSARDIPDPVGQPQHF,TGCAGTGCTAGAGATATCCCAGACCCCGTCGGGCAGCCCCAGCATTTT
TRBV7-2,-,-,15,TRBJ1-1,CASSALQVMNTEAFF,TGTGCCAGCAGCGCTTTACAGGTCATGAACACTGAAGCTTTCTTT
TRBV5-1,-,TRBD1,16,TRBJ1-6,CASSLVPGQGSSPLHF,TGCGCCAGCAGCTTGGTTCCGGGACAGGGCTCCTCACCCCTCCACTTT
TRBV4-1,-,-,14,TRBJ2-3,CASSQYSESDTQYF,TGCGCCAGCAGCCAGTACAGTGAGTCAGATACGCAGTATTTT
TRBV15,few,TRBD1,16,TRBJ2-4,CATSRDPRDRSFIQYF,TGTGCCACCAGCAGAGACCCCAGGGACAGGTCGTTCATTCAGTACTTC